The clone carrying this T cell receptor beta chain was recorded many times. This record belongs to a study of T cells in Graves' hyperthyroidism and ophthalmopathy. Whole-study context: Peripheral blood draws took place at initial diagnosis, ahead of any treatment.

Extraction of PBMCs used approximately 10 ml of fresh peripheral blood. CDR1 and CDR2 (germline): DFQATT, SNEGSKA (reference sequence). This CDR3 spans 15 amino acids. Trimming removed 3 bases from V and 0 bases from J; junction bases left unmatched: 7. What was amplified from RNA transcripts were TCR beta CDR3 regions. Primed by the HTBI set, a first-round RT-PCR was run on the TCR CDR3. TCRdb independently ran MiXCR on the multiplex PCR reads; one entry per CDR3 protein. The data hold some 320,000 distinct CDR3 sequences, with roughly 13% observed a single time. Sequenced sample: blood. V and J are TRBV20-1 and TRBJ1-1; 7 bases line up with TRBD1. The clonotype originates from a woman aged 40 to 50 with Graves' ophthalmopathy. DNA of the CDR3: TGCAGTGCTAGTGGTAGGGGGCTGGTGAACACTGAAGCTTTCTTT. This gives the protein CSASGRGLVNTEAFF.